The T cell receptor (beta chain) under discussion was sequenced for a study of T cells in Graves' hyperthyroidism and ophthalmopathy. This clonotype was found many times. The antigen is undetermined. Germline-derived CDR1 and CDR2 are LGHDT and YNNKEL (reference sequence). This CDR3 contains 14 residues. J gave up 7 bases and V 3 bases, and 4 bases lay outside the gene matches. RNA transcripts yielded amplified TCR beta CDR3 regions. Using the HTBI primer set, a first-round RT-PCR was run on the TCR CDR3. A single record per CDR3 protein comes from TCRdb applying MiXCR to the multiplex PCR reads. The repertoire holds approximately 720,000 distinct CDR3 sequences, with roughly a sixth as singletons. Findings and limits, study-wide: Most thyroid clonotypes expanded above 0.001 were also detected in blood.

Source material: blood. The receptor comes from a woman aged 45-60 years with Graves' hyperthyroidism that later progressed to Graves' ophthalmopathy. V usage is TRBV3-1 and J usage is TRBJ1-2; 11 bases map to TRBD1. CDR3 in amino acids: CASSHGQGALGYTF. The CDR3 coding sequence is TGTGCCAGCAGCCACGGACAGGGGGCTCTTGGCTACACCTTC.